This T cell receptor (beta chain) originates from a study of OX40 agonist ivuxolimab in advanced cancers. Whole-study results and caveats: On average, CD8+ T cells had more expanded clones than CD4+.

With 4 bases clipped from V and 7 bases from J, the junction kept 4 bases outside the gene matches. This CDR3 contains 14 residues. The V gene's germline CDR1 is SGHKS and CDR2 YYEKEE (reference sequence). Regarding this clone: Its antigen is unknown.

Some clones are missing from TCRdb's copy, which holds only in-frame ones; the method was immunoSEQ multiplex PCR. The sample has about 71,000 clones, 90% to 95% seen once. Autoimmune disease history or systemic immunosuppression disqualified patients. The sequence was obtained from an adult with an advanced solid tumor such as melanoma, head and neck, liver or kidney cancer. This chain joins TRBV5-5 and TRBJ1-5; 11 positions match TRBD1. Sample: CD4+ or CD8+ T cells sorted from blood, taken in a trial of the OX40 agonist ivuxolimab. In DNA form, the CDR3 reads TGTGCCAGCAGCAAGGGACAGGGGGGCCAGCCCCAGCATTTT. It is translated as CASSKGQGGQPQHF.